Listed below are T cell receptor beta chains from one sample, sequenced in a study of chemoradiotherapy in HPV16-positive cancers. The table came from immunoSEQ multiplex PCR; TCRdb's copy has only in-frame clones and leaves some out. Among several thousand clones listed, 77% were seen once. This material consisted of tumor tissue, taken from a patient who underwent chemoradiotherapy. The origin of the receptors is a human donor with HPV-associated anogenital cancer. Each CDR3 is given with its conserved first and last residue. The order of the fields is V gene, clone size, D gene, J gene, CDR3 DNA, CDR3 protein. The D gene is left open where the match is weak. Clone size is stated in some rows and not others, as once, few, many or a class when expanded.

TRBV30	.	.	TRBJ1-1	TGTGCCTGGAGTGTTCAGTCGGACACTGAAGCTTTCTTT	CAWSVQSDTEAFF
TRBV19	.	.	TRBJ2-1	TGTGCCAGTAGGGACCCGGGACTCGTCAATGAGCAGTTCTTC	CASRDPGLVNEQFF
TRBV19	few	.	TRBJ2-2	TGTGCCAGTAGTATAGGGGACTCCCACACCGGGGAGCTGTTTTTT	CASSIGDSHTGELFF
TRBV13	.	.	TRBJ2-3	TGTGCCAGCAGCACGACAGTGAGCACAGATACGCAGTATTTT	CASSTTVSTDTQYF
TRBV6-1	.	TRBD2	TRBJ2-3	TGTGCCAGCAGTGAGATAGCGGGGGGCACAGATACGCAGTATTTT	CASSEIAGGTDTQYF
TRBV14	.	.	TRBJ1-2	TGTGCCAGCAGCCCCGCCGTAGGACCTAACTATGGCTACACCTTC	CASSPAVGPNYGYTF
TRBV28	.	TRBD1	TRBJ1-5	TGTGCCAGCAGTTTGTCAGGGGGCGTTAATCAGCCCCAGCATTTT	CASSLSGGVNQPQHF
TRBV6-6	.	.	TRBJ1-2	TGTGCCAGCAGGGGGCCGGGAAGAAGTGGCTACACCTTC	CASRGPGRSGYTF
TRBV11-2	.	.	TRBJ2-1	TGTGCCAGCAGCCTCTTCACCGGGACTCTACACAATGAGCAGTTCTTC	CASSLFTGTLHNEQFF
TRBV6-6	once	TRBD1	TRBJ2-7	TGTGCCAGCAGTTCCTCGGACAGGGAACAGTACTTC	CASSSSDREQYF
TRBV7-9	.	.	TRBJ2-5	TGTGCCAGCAGCTCCCAGGGGGGCCGGGAGACCCAGTACTTC	CASSSQGGRETQYF
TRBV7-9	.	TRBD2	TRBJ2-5	TGTGCCAGCAGCCGGGGGACTAGCAAACAAGAGACCCAGTACTTC	CASSRGTSKQETQYF
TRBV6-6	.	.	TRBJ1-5	TGTGCCAGCACCCCGCGTCAGGGGAGCAATCAGCCCCAGCATTTT	CASTPRQGSNQPQHF
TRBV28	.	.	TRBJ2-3	TGTGCCAGCAGTGGCCGGGACGGCACAGATACGCAGTATTTT	CASSGRDGTDTQYF
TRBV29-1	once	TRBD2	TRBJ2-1	TGCAGCGTTATAACCGGGACTAGCGGGAGTAATGAGCAGTTCTTC	CSVITGTSGSNEQFF
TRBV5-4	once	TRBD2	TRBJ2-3	TGTGCCAGCAGCCTTAGCGGGGGACGGACAGATACGCAGTATTTT	CASSLSGGRTDTQYF
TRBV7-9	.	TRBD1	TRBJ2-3	TGTGCCAGCAGTTACGACTTCAGGGGGACAGATACGCAGTATTTT	CASSYDFRGTDTQYF
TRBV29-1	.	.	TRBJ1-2	TGCAGCGTCTTCGACAGGATACTTGACTATGGCTACACCTTC	CSVFDRILDYGYTF
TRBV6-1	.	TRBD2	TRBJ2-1	TGTGCCAGCAGTGGCTCACTAGCGGGAGTTGGTGAGCAGTTCTTC	CASSGSLAGVGEQFF
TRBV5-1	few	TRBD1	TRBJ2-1	TGCGCCAGCAGCCCAGGACAGGGGTTCTACAATGAGCAGTTCTTC	CASSPGQGFYNEQFF
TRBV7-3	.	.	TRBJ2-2	TGTGCCAGCAGCTTAGGAGGTCAGGGAAACACCGGGGAGCTGTTTTTT	CASSLGGQGNTGELFF
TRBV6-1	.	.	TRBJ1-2	TGTGCCAGCAGTGAAGCGACAGGCTCTGGCTACACCTTC	CASSEATGSGYTF
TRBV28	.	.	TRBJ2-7	TGTGCCAGCAGTTCCGGGATCCCATACGGGCAGTACTTC	CASSSGIPYGQYF
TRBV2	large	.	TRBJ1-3	TGTGCCAGCAGTTTACAGGACTTCTCTGGAAACACCATATATTTT	CASSLQDFSGNTIYF
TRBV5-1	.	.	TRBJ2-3	TGCGCCAGCAGCTTGGCCCTGGAGGGGGGCACAGATACGCAGTATTTT	CASSLALEGGTDTQYF
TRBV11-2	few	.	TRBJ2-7	TGTGCCAGCAGCTTAGACCGCTACGAGCAGTACTTC	CASSLDRYEQYF
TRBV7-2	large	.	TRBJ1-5	TGTGCCAGCAGCTTACAGGCCAATCAGCCCCAGCATTTT	CASSLQANQPQHF
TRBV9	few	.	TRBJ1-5	TGTGCCAGAACGCGGGGGGGCATTTGTCAGCCCCAGCATTTT	CARTRGGICQPQHF
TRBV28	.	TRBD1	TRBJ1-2	TGTGCCAGCAGTCACGACTTCTTTCCCGGGACAGGGACCGGCTATGGCTACACCTTC	CASSHDFFPGTGTGYGYTF
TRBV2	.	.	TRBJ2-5	TGTGCCAGCAGTGATATAAACAGCCAAGAGACCCAGTACTTC	CASSDINSQETQYF
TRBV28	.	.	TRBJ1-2	TGTGCCAGCAGTTTTCGGGGATCTTATGGCTACACCTTC	CASSFRGSYGYTF
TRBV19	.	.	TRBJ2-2	TGTGCCAGTAGACCCACGAACACCGGGGAGCTGTTTTTT	CASRPTNTGELFF
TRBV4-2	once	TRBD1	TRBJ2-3	TGTGCCAGCAGCCAAGATACAACAGGGGAAAAAGATACGCAGTATTTT	CASSQDTTGEKDTQYF
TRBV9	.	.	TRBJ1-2	TGTGCCAGCTGGCAGCAAAACTATGGCTACACCTTC	CASWQQNYGYTF
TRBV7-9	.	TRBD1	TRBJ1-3	TGTGCCAGCAGCTTGAAGAGGTCAACAGGGGTTGGAAACACCATATATTTT	CASSLKRSTGVGNTIYF